The 27 T cell receptor beta chains below all came from one sample that was sequenced in a study of shared clonotypes between healthy human individuals. It was CD45RO-negative cells, positively selected for CCR7, that made up naive CD8 cells, with terminally differentiated effector memory CD45RA+ cells excluded. Some clones are missing from TCRdb's copy, which holds only in-frame ones; the method was immunoSEQ multiplex PCR. The table shows about 2 million clones, with roughly 95% occurring only once. Sequenced sample: naive CD8+ T cells sorted from blood. These TCRs come from a man aged 18 to 29 in good health.

V usage is TRBV5-4 and J usage is TRBJ2-3, with TRBD2 as a possible D gene (7 bases). There are 15 residues in the CDR3. Germline V gene lookup returns CDR1 SGHNT and CDR2 YYREEE (reference sequence). The V end lost 2 bases, the J end lost 5 bases, and 15 bases lay between the germline ends. The CDR3 spells CASSLGSGGRDTQYF. The DNA for the CDR3 is TGTGCCAGCAGCTTAGGCTCCGGGGGGCGAGATACGCAGTATTTT.

This chain connects TRBV5-1 to TRBJ2-2; tentative D call: TRBD1 (6 bases). The CDR3 has 15 residues. Germline V gives CDR1 SGHRS, CDR2 YFSETQ. Trimming cost V 4 bases and J 4 bases, with 14 bases left between them. CDR3 DNA: TGCGCCAGCAGCCATGATGCCAGGGGCACCGGGGAGCTGTTTTTT. Protein product: CASSHDARGTGELFF. The whole variable domain, filled in from reference TRBV5-1 and TRBJ2-2, reads KAGVTQTPRYLIKTRGQQVTLSCSPISGHRSVSWYQQTPGQGLQFLFEYFSETQRNKGNFPGRFSGRQFSNSRSEMNVSTLELGDSALYLCASSHDARGTGELFFGEGSRLTVL.

The rearrangement uses TRBV5-1 and TRBJ2-3; D is unresolved. Germline V CDR1 and CDR2: SGHRS, YFSETQ. The V end lost 0 bases, the J end lost 2 bases, and 7 bases lay between the germline ends. This CDR3 region has 14 residues. The CDR3 DNA follows: TGCGCCAGCAGCTTGGATGACTTCACAGATACGCAGTATTTT. Translating gives CASSLDDFTDTQYF.

Written as DNA, the CDR3 is TGTGCCAGTAGGCCAGGGACAGGGGCTCTCTACGAGCAGTACTTC. Translated, it gives CASRPGTGALYEQYF. The chain combines TRBV19 with TRBJ2-7, with TRBD1 matching over 10 bases. This CDR3 is 15 amino acids long. V lost 6 bases, J lost 3 bases, and 8 bases stayed unmatched. Germline values: CDR1 LNHDA, CDR2 SQIVND (reference sequence). Looking up the rest from reference TRBV19 and TRBJ2-7 gives the full variable domain: DGGITQSPKYLFRKEGQNVTLSCEQNLNHDAMYWYRQDPGQGLRLIYYSQIVNDFQKGDIAEGYSVSREKKESFPLTVTSAQKNPTAFYLCASRPGTGALYEQYFGPGTRLTVT.

This chain links TRBV4-1 with TRBJ1-2; D is uncertain. The V and J ends lost 0 bases and 4 bases respectively, with 6 bases between them. This CDR3 region has 13 residues. Germline loops: CDR1 MGHRA, CDR2 YSYEKL. Here the CDR3 DNA reads TGCGCCAGCAGCCAAGACGGAACCTATGGCTACACCTTC. Amino acids: CASSQDGTYGYTF.

The chain employs TRBV9 and TRBJ2-1, with 7 bases lining up with TRBD2. V lost 2 bases, J lost 6 bases, and 8 bases stayed unmatched. Germline V CDR1 and CDR2: SGDLS, YYNGEE. There are 15 residues in the CDR3. The CDR3 protein is CASSVGGSPLNEQFF. CDR3 coding DNA: TGTGCCAGCAGCGTGGGCGGGAGTCCCCTCAATGAGCAGTTCTTC.

A remark on this clone: Other nucleotide sequences from this sample produce the same CDR3. The gene calls are TRBV10-2 and TRBJ2-7; D call uncertain. Germline CDR1 reads WSHSY; CDR2 reads SAAADI. Between the trimmed V and J ends, which lost 0 bases and 4 bases, there was a span of 4 bases. The CDR3 is 12 residues long. DNA for the CDR3: TGCGCCAGCAGTGAGTCTGGGTACGAGCAGTACTTC. Its translation is CASSESGYEQYF.

This clone came up a few times. Other DNA sequences within the sample encode an identical CDR3. This rearrangement joins TRBV9 to TRBJ2-3; the D is unclear. CDR1 is SGDLS, CDR2 YYNGEE, per germline. This CDR3 contains 12 residues. The V end was cut by 4 bases, the J end by 0 bases, with 3 bases between. This chain's CDR3 is CASSSSTDTQYF. The CDR3 DNA is TGTGCCAGCAGCTCTAGCACAGATACGCAGTATTTT. Full variable domain (outside the CDR3, taken from reference TRBV9 and TRBJ2-3): DSGVTQTPKHLITATGQRVTLRCSPRSGDLSVYWYQQSLDQGLQFLIQYYNGEERAKGNILERFSAQQFPDLHSELNLSSLELGDSALYFCASSSSTDTQYFGPGTRLTVL.

The gene calls are TRBV6-5 and TRBJ2-5; 11 nucleotides match TRBD2. V was pared by 3 bases and J by 4 bases, with 7 bases of the junction left unmatched. CDR3 size: 16 residues. Per germline, CDR1 MNHEY and CDR2 SVGAGI. The CDR3 bases are TGTGCCAGCAGTTATGGGACTAGCGGTTCAAGAGAGACCCAGTACTTC. As protein: CASSYGTSGSRETQYF.

The chain uses TRBV6-1 and TRBJ2-7, with D perhaps matching TRBD1 (5 bases). The ends were cut back, 3 bases at V and 3 bases at J, with 9 bases in the middle. The germline CDR1 and CDR2 sequences are MNHNS and SASEGT. The CDR3 is made up of 13 amino acids. In DNA, the CDR3 is TGTGCCAGCAGTGACCAGGGTTTCTACGAGCAGTACTTC. Its protein product is CASSDQGFYEQYF.

The chain recombines TRBV10-1 with TRBJ2-3; D is unresolved. The V end was cut by 5 bases, the J end by 0 bases, with 12 bases between. CDR1 is WNHNN and CDR2 is SYGVQD in the germline V gene (reference sequence). This CDR3 region has 15 residues. The CDR3 region is CASSPTASSTDTQYF. The CDR3 coding sequence is TGCGCCAGCAGTCCGACGGCCTCTAGCACAGATACGCAGTATTTT.

In this sample, this clone turned up a few times. Other nucleotide sequences in the sample specify the same CDR3. The chain is built from TRBV10-2 and TRBJ2-7; no reliable D call. CDR3 length equals 10 residues. Between the trimmed V and J ends, which lost 6 bases and 4 bases, there was a span of 4 bases. The germline CDR1 and CDR2 sequences are WSHSY and SAAADI. CDR3 protein: CASRDYEQYF. The DNA of the CDR3 is TGCGCCAGCAGGGATTACGAGCAGTACTTC.

This rearrangement joins TRBV6-5 to TRBJ1-1; TRBD1 might be the D (6 bases). The CDR3 is 15 amino acids. Germline-derived CDR1 and CDR2 are MNHEY and SVGAGI. The ends were cut back, 8 bases at V and 1 base at J, with 17 bases in the middle. The DNA for the CDR3 is TGTGCCAGCGTTCCAGGGGCCGGGGGGAACACTGAAGCTTTCTTT. Translating gives CASVPGAGGNTEAFF.

The rearrangement uses TRBV27 and TRBJ1-2; 9 nucleotides align to TRBD1. V lost 2 bases to trimming and J lost 6 bases; unmatched junction nucleotides: 4. This CDR3 contains 14 residues. From germline, CDR1 is MNHEY and CDR2 SMNVEV (reference sequence). In nucleotides, the CDR3 is TGTGCCAGCAGTTTACTACAGGGGGCGGATGGCTACACCTTC. Translating gives CASSLLQGADGYTF.

This chain uses TRBV7-9 with TRBJ2-7, with D unclear. Germline assignment: CDR1 SEHNR and CDR2 FQNEAQ (reference sequence). This CDR3 region has 13 residues. V dropped 5 bases and J dropped 1 base, with 9 bases sitting between them. DNA of the CDR3: TGTGCCAGCAGCACCAAGAGATCCTACGAGCAGTACTTC. As protein: CASSTKRSYEQYF.

The chain carries TRBV29-1 and TRBJ2-7, with a weak D call TRBD2 (5 bases). The germline V gene has CDR1 SQVTM and CDR2 ANQGSEA. Between the trimmed V and J ends, which lost 3 bases and 3 bases, there was a span of 18 bases. The CDR3 runs to 15 residues. This CDR3 reads CSVEVRLASSYEQYF. The CDR3 DNA is TGCAGCGTTGAGGTCCGATTGGCTAGCAGCTACGAGCAGTACTTC.

Remarks on this clone: Other DNA sequences within the sample encode an identical CDR3. The chain carries TRBV28 and TRBJ2-1, with 7 bases matching TRBD1. J was trimmed by 0 bases and V by 3 bases; bases with no gene match: 5. CDR1 and CDR2 (germline): MDHEN, SYDVKM. The CDR3 has 16 amino acids. CDR3 coding DNA: TGTGCCAGCAGTTTTGTAGGGGGCGCCTCCTACAATGAGCAGTTCTTC. Its translation: CASSFVGGASYNEQFF.

The chain employs TRBV4-3 and TRBJ2-5; 9 bases line up with TRBD1. The CDR3 extends over 15 amino acids. Germline trimming cut 0 bases from V and 4 bases from J; bases unmatched to any gene: 3. Germline V gene lookup returns CDR1 LGHNA and CDR2 YSLEER. The CDR3 DNA reads as TGCGCCAGCAGCCAAGATGGGACAGGGCGAGAGACCCAGTACTTC. It encodes CASSQDGTGRETQYF.

The CDR3 region has the DNA TGTGCCAGCAGCCAAGAGCATTTGGGACTAGCGGGGGGGCCTCAAGAGACCCAGTACTTC. Protein: CASSQEHLGLAGGPQETQYF. This rearrangement joins TRBV4-2 to TRBJ2-5; 16 bases fit TRBD2. The germline gives CDR1 LGHNA, CDR2 YNFKEQ. This CDR3 comprises 20 residues. Trimming removed 0 bases from V and 2 bases from J; junction bases left unmatched: 9.

The chain employs TRBV7-9 and TRBJ1-1; weak D call: TRBD1 (5 bases). Germline V lookup: CDR1 SEHNR, CDR2 FQNEAQ (reference sequence). V lost 1 base and J lost 3, with 12 bases in between. CDR3 length: 15 amino acids. CDR3 sequence reads: CASSLGGARDTEAFF. CDR3 sequence (DNA): TGTGCCAGCAGCTTAGGAGGGGCCAGGGACACTGAAGCTTTCTTT.

The chain is built from TRBV7-9 and TRBJ2-3, with 7 bases fitting TRBD1. In germline, CDR1 is SEHNR, CDR2 FQNEAQ (reference sequence). The CDR3 spans 15 residues. The junction had 6 bases not matched to a gene; V was cut back by 1 base and J by 5 bases. The CDR3 nucleotides are TGTGCCAGCAGCTTAGTAGAGGGGGCGCGAGATACGCAGTATTTT. It is translated as CASSLVEGARDTQYF.

This sequence joins TRBV9 and TRBJ1-6; tentatively, D is TRBD1 (6 bases). V was shortened by 2 bases and J by 9 bases, with 15 bases between the two germline ends. CDR1 SGDLS and CDR2 YYNGEE come from the germline V gene. The CDR3 consists of 15 residues. CDR3 nucleotide sequence: TGTGCCAGCAGCGTGGCAGGGGTGGATAGTTCACCCCTCCACTTT. This codes for CASSVAGVDSSPLHF. The full variable domain, completed using reference TRBV9 and TRBJ1-6, is DSGVTQTPKHLITATGQRVTLRCSPRSGDLSVYWYQQSLDQGLQFLIQYYNGEERAKGNILERFSAQQFPDLHSELNLSSLELGDSALYFCASSVAGVDSSPLHFGNGTRLTVT.

This chain uses TRBV9 with TRBJ1-1, with 8 bases identical to TRBD1. The CDR3 length is 16 residues. The V segment lost 0 bases and the J segment 4 bases; nucleotides outside the gene matches: 8. CDR1 and CDR2 from the germline V gene are SGDLS and YYNGEE. CDR3 sequence reads: CASSVGPGGVGTEAFF. CDR3 DNA sequence: TGTGCCAGCAGCGTAGGCCCAGGGGGCGTGGGCACTGAAGCTTTCTTT.

This chain connects TRBV5-1 to TRBJ1-2, with 10 positions matching TRBD1. CDR1 is SGHRS and CDR2 is YFSETQ in the germline V gene. This CDR3 has 15 residues. Germline trimming cut 0 bases from V and 4 bases from J; bases unmatched to any gene: 3. CDR3 sequence: CASSLGQGATYGYTF. CDR3 DNA sequence: TGCGCCAGCAGCTTGGGACAGGGGGCCACCTATGGCTACACCTTC.

V usage is TRBV6-1 and J usage is TRBJ2-1; 10 bases line up with TRBD2. The CDR3 is made up of 16 amino acids. Trimming cost V 4 bases and J 3 bases; bases outside gene matches: 6. In germline, CDR1 is MNHNS, CDR2 SASEGT. DNA for the CDR3: TGTGCCAGCAGTGGAAGCGGGGGGGCCGGCTACAATGAGCAGTTCTTC. Its translation is CASSGSGGAGYNEQFF.

The rearrangement uses TRBV7-8 and TRBJ2-3; D gene ambiguous. The V and J ends lost 4 bases and 2 bases respectively, with 7 bases between them. Looked up from germline, CDR1 is SGHVS and CDR2 is FQNEAQ. The CDR3 is 13 amino acids. In DNA, the CDR3 is TGTGCCAGCAGCTCAGAAGACACAGATACGCAGTATTTT. It yields the protein CASSSEDTDTQYF.

This rearrangement joins TRBV4-2 to TRBJ2-5, with no clear D. The CDR3 runs 13 residues. CDR1 is LGHNA, CDR2 YNFKEQ, per germline. V was clipped by 4 bases and J by 5 bases, with 11 bases between them. CDR3 region: CASSLSMGETQYF. The CDR3 coding sequence is TGTGCCAGCAGCCTGTCCATGGGGGAGACCCAGTACTTC.